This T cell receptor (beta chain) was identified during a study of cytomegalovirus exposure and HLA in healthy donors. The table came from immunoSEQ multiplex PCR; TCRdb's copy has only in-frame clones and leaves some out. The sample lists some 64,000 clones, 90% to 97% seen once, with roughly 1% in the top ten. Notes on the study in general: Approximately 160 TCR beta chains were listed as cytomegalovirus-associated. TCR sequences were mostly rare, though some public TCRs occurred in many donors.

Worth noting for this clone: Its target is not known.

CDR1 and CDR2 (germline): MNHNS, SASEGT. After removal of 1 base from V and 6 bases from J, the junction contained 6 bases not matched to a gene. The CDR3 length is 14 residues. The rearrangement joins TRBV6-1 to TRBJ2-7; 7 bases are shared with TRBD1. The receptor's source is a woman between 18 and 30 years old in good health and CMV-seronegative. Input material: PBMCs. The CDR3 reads CASSEGEGAAEQYF. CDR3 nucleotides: TGTGCCAGCAGTGAAGGTGAGGGGGCGGCCGAGCAGTACTTC.